These T cell receptor beta chains were read from a single sample in a study of blood T cell repertoires in COVID-19. Sequenced by immunoSEQ multiplex PCR; TCRdb stores in-frame clones only, minus some. The profile shows roughly 380,000 clones, 70% to 90% of them singletons. The sequencing sample was made of peripheral blood. Receptors were obtained from a woman in her thirties or forties with COVID-19, enrolled during active disease. The conserved cysteine and the conserved F or W are not part of the CDR3 here.

j_call v_call cdr3_aa
TRBJ1-6 TRBV27 ASSRQGFMDSPLH
TRBJ1-1 TRBV19 ASSRISIFDTEAF
TRBJ1-2 TRBV10-3 AISLDRALRYGYT
TRBJ2-5 TRBV6-5 ASGTGALKTQY
TRBJ1-4 TRBV9 ASSAVDRGFEKLF
TRBJ1-5 TRBV2 ASLGLDQPQH
TRBJ1-2 TRBV7-2 ASSLSGNRDYGYT
TRBJ1-2 TRBV28 ASSSDGGYT
TRBJ1-1 TRBV29-1 SVEAGRGRTEAF
TRBJ1-5 TRBV28 ATGAGDQPQH
TRBJ1-1 TRBV6-5 ASSPIAGGPEAF
TRBJ1-1 TRBV19 ASRTLGLDTEAF
TRBJ2-1 TRBV7-7 ASSPGLAGTYNEQF
TRBJ1-1 TRBV15 ATSRGRSTAF
TRBJ2-3 TRBV28 ASTGQTLDTQY
TRBJ2-1 TRBV30 AWSPGFYNEQF
TRBJ2-2 TRBV7-9 ASSLLGQEITGELF
TRBJ2-6 TRBV6-1 ASSEVTGTGANVLT
TRBJ1-2 TRBV30 AWSVQGAMNGYT
TRBJ1-5 TRBV11-2 ASSLGGNSNQPQH
TRBJ2-3 TRBV7-9 ASSLGVLGEEADTQY
TRBJ2-3 TRBV19 ASSFGEADTQY
TRBJ2-5 TRBV4-2 ASSHPRAPETQY
TRBJ2-2 TRBV18 ASSPIAGGLTGELF
TRBJ2-1 TRBV27 ASSFRLTNEQF
TRBJ1-2 TRBV11-2 ASSFGQGANYGYT
TRBJ2-7 TRBV10-3 AISIGQETYEQY
TRBJ1-1 TRBV28 ASSPDSYGEAF
TRBJ1-2 TRBV15 ATSRGPLQDNYGYT
TRBJ1-1 TRBV6-6 ASSPDSEAF
TRBJ2-3 TRBV19 ASTSVERGYTDTQY
TRBJ2-7 TRBV12-3/TRBV12-4 ASSYGVSYEQY
TRBJ1-2 TRBV23-1 ASSQSRQGADGYT
TRBJ1-1 TRBV5-4 ASSVGSSRENTEAF
TRBJ1-2 TRBV4-3 ASSQDWRANYGYT
TRBJ2-7 TRBV10-3 AISVTSGSSYEQY
TRBJ1-2 TRBV28 ASSSGQPPGGYT
TRBJ1-1 TRBV5-1 ASSLPWGRNMNTEAF
TRBJ2-1 TRBV7-9 ASSADSMGNEQF
TRBJ1-1 TRBV11-2 ASRRRQGGMNTEAF
TRBJ1-1 TRBV19 ASKTGHEAF